These 29 T cell receptor beta chains originate from one sample sequenced in a study of cytomegalovirus exposure and HLA in healthy donors. The study ran its PCR with 60 Vbeta and 13 Jbeta primers. The data were produced by immunoSEQ multiplex PCR, yet TCRdb's version contains in-frame clones alone and is incomplete. The data contain 90,000 to 130,000 clones, roughly 80% of them singletons. The specimen sequenced was PBMCs. The receptors were gathered from a man in his thirties or forties in good health and CMV-seropositive.

V gene TRBV18 combines with J gene TRBJ1-1; 8 nucleotides match TRBD1. J gave up 10 bases and V 2 bases, and 6 bases lay outside the gene matches. From germline, CDR1 is KGHSH and CDR2 LQKENI. The CDR3 runs to 13 residues. CDR3 coding DNA: TGTGCCAGCTCACCATCAGGGGGCCTTGGAGCTTTCTTT. This gives the protein CASSPSGGLGAFF.

This clone was seen a handful of times. The chain combines TRBV7-3 with TRBJ1-1; the D is unclear. Trimming left V 0 bases short and J 4 bases short, with 6 bases between. From germline, CDR1 is SGHTA and CDR2 FQGTGA. The CDR3 is made up of 13 amino acids. The CDR3 loop is CASSLTGSTEAFF. The CDR3 DNA follows: TGTGCCAGCAGCTTAACAGGGAGCACTGAAGCTTTCTTT. Full variable domain (outside the CDR3, taken from reference TRBV7-3 and TRBJ1-1): GAGVSQTPSNKVTEKGKYVELRCDPISGHTALYWYRQSLGQGPEFLIYFQGTGAADDSGLPNDRFFAVRPEGSVSTLKIQRTERGDSAVYLCASSLTGSTEAFFGQGTRLTVV.

The V call is TRBV5-1, the J call TRBJ1-4, with 11 nucleotides matching TRBD1. Trimming removed 3 bases from V and 6 bases from J; junction bases left unmatched: 7. CDR1 and CDR2 from the germline V gene are SGHRS and YFSETQ. CDR3 length equals 16 residues. The DNA for the CDR3 is TGCGCCAGCAGCTCGGGACAGGGGGATTCTTATGAAAAACTGTTTTTT. Encoded protein: CASSSGQGDSYEKLFF.

The rearrangement joins TRBV5-1 to TRBJ1-6; TRBD1 matches at 10 bases. With 5 bases clipped from V and 9 bases from J, the junction kept 8 bases outside the gene matches. CDR1 is SGHRS and CDR2 is YFSETQ in the germline V gene. This CDR3 comprises 15 residues. Written as DNA, the CDR3 is TGCGCCAGCAGTGTTGGGGGACAGGGGAGTTCACCCCTCCACTTT. Its protein is CASSVGGQGSSPLHF.

V gene TRBV28 combines with J gene TRBJ1-4; maybe TRBD1 (6 bases). The CDR3 has 15 residues. V was pared by 6 bases and J by 6 bases, with 17 bases between. Germline V gene lookup returns CDR1 MDHEN and CDR2 SYDVKM. DNA of the CDR3: TGTGCCAGCAGCCGTTTTGGCAGGGGATATGAAAAACTGTTTTTT. Encoded protein: CASSRFGRGYEKLFF. Full variable domain (outside the CDR3, taken from reference TRBV28 and TRBJ1-4): DVKVTQSSRYLVKRTGEKVFLECVQDMDHENMFWYRQDPGLGLRLIYFSYDVKMKEKGDIPEGYSVSREKKERFSLILESASTNQTSMYLCASSRFGRGYEKLFFGSGTQLSVL.

This chain joins TRBV12-5 and TRBJ1-6; 12 bases fit TRBD1. Germline CDR1 is LGHNT and CDR2 is FRNRAP. The J segment lost 6 bases and the V segment lost 0 bases, leaving 3 bases of the junction unmatched. There are 17 residues in the CDR3. The CDR3 coding sequence is TGTGCTAGTGGTTTGGTTGGGACAGGGGGCAGTAATTCACCCCTCCACTTT. This codes for CASGLVGTGGSNSPLHF.

This rearrangement joins TRBV9 to TRBJ1-5, with TRBD1 as a possible D gene (5 bases). CDR3 length equals 13 residues. V was trimmed by 3 bases and J by 6 bases, leaving 10 bases between them. The V gene's germline CDR1 is SGDLS and CDR2 YYNGEE. CDR3 coding DNA: TGTGCCAGCAGCGATGGAGGGGCTCAGCCCCAGCATTTT. This translates into CASSDGGAQPQHF.

The CDR3 bases are TGCAGCGTCGAAAGGACAGGGCTGAACACTGAAGCTTTCTTT. Protein product: CSVERTGLNTEAFF. The V call is TRBV29-1, the J call TRBJ1-1, with 8 bases that match TRBD1. CDR3 length: 14 residues. Germline V CDR1 and CDR2: SQVTM, ANQGSEA. Trimming cost V 6 bases and J 0 bases; bases outside gene matches: 6.

The genes are TRBV28 and TRBJ2-7; the D gene is possibly TRBD2 (6 bases). CDR1 is MDHEN and CDR2 is SYDVKM in the germline V gene. Between the trimmed V and J ends, which lost 3 bases and 6 bases, there was a span of 6 bases. The CDR3 is made up of 11 amino acids. CDR3 in amino acids: CASSFGGEQYF. The DNA of the CDR3 is TGTGCCAGCAGTTTCGGGGGCGAGCAGTACTTC.

A word on this clone: Other DNA sequences from this sample encode an identical CDR3 as well. The chain joins TRBV6-1 to TRBJ1-6, with TRBD1 matching 7 bases. CDR1 and CDR2 (germline): MNHNS, SASEGT. Trimming removed 9 bases from V and 4 bases from J; junction bases left unmatched: 3. The CDR3 extends over 13 amino acids. The CDR3 loop reads CASATGYNSPLHF. CDR3 in DNA: TGTGCCAGTGCGACAGGGTATAATTCACCCCTCCACTTT.

The V gene is TRBV5-4, the J gene TRBJ1-6, with D unresolved. CDR3 size: 14 residues. Trimming removed 0 bases from V and 5 bases from J, with 6 bases in between. Germline lookup yields CDR1 SGHNT and CDR2 YYREEE (reference sequence). The CDR3 nucleotides are TGTGCCAGCAGCTTGGACAGTAATAATTCACCCCTCCACTTT. Protein: CASSLDSNNSPLHF.

This clone was seen just once. The genes are TRBV7-3 and TRBJ2-2; D is unclear. Germline V lookup: CDR1 SGHTA, CDR2 FQGTGA. The CDR3 is 13 amino acids. V was clipped by 2 bases and J by 7 bases, with 8 bases between them. CDR3 amino acids: CASSLREDGELFF. CDR3 nucleotide sequence: TGTGCCAGCAGCTTACGAGAGGACGGGGAGCTGTTTTTT.

This chain uses TRBV27 with TRBJ1-1; D is ambiguous. The V and J ends lost 5 bases and 0 bases respectively, with 7 bases between them. CDR1 and CDR2 (germline): MNHEY, SMNVEV (reference sequence). CDR3 length: 13 amino acids. CDR3 amino acids: CASSLTVNTEAFF. The CDR3 DNA reads TGTGCCAGCAGTCTAACTGTGAACACTGAAGCTTTCTTT.

The chain couples TRBV6-6 to TRBJ2-2; 7 positions match TRBD1. Germline V gene sequence: CDR1 MNHNY, CDR2 SVGAGI (reference sequence). The CDR3 runs 15 residues. V shed 2 bases, J shed 5 bases, and the junction held 5 bases outside the gene matches. CDR3 sequence reads: CASSYTGVGTGELFF. CDR3 coding DNA: TGTGCCAGCAGTTACACAGGGGTTGGTACCGGGGAGCTGTTTTTT.

This clone has only one observation. The chain is built from TRBV18 and TRBJ2-5, with a tentative D call TRBD1 (7 bases). V lost 3 bases to trimming and J lost 2 bases, with 13 bases between them. The CDR3 consists of 15 residues. Germline CDR1 reads KGHSH; CDR2 reads LQKENI. The CDR3 loop is CASSPTTGTQETQYF. The CDR3 DNA follows: TGTGCCAGCTCACCCACGACAGGGACTCAAGAGACCCAGTACTTC.

V usage is TRBV19 and J usage is TRBJ1-1; D call uncertain. Trimming shortened V by 1 base and J by 0 bases, and 12 bases separated the two germline ends. CDR3 length: 16 amino acids. Germline V gene sequence: CDR1 LNHDA, CDR2 SQIVND (reference sequence). In nucleotides, the CDR3 is TGTGCCAGTAGTATAGCCCCGGAAGGAGTGAACACTGAAGCTTTCTTT. Translated, it gives CASSIAPEGVNTEAFF.

The gene calls are TRBV11-1 and TRBJ2-2, with 9 bases aligning to TRBD1. Germline V gives CDR1 SGHAT, CDR2 FQDESV (reference sequence). Germline trimming cut 4 bases from V and 7 bases from J; bases unmatched to any gene: 7. The CDR3 runs 15 residues. CDR3 amino acids: CASSSQGALNGELFF. The CDR3 DNA sequence: TGTGCCAGCAGCTCACAGGGGGCGCTTAACGGGGAGCTGTTTTTT.

This chain connects TRBV2 to TRBJ1-3; 7 bases are a match to TRBD1. CDR3 size: 16 residues. Germline V lookup: CDR1 SNHLY, CDR2 FYNNEI. V was clipped by 4 bases and J by 7 bases; unmatched bases: 13. CDR3 DNA: TGTGCCAGCAGTGCCCGACAGGGTTTCACGGGTAACACCATATATTTT. Translated, it gives CASSARQGFTGNTIYF. The whole variable domain, filled in from reference TRBV2 and TRBJ1-3, reads EPEVTQTPSHQVTQMGQEVILRCVPISNHLYFYWYRQILGQKVEFLVSFYNNEISEKSEIFDDQFSVERPDGSNFTLKIRSTKLEDSAMYFCASSARQGFTGNTIYFGEGSWLTVV.

This clone has just one count. V usage is TRBV25-1 and J usage is TRBJ2-3, with D possibly matching TRBD2 (5 bases). V was cut by 1 base and J by 5 bases, with 10 bases left in between. Per the germline V gene, CDR1 is MGHDK and CDR2 is SYGVNS. This CDR3 has 14 amino acids. CDR3 bases: TGTGCCAGCAGTGAATCCCTACTAGGAGATACGCAGTATTTT. Translated: CASSESLLGDTQYF.

The chain carries TRBV5-6 and TRBJ2-5; 11 positions match TRBD2. CDR3 length: 16 amino acids. Germline V gene sequence: CDR1 SGHDT, CDR2 YYEEEE. V dropped 2 bases and J dropped 5; count of bases not matched to a gene: 8. This CDR3 reads CASSFVWASGGETQYF. The CDR3 coding sequence is TGTGCCAGCAGCTTTGTCTGGGCTAGCGGGGGGGAGACCCAGTACTTC.

The chain couples TRBV18 to TRBJ1-4; D gene ambiguous. The CDR3 totals 16 residues. Trimming removed 4 bases at V and 6 bases at J, with 18 bases between. CDR1 is KGHSH and CDR2 is LQKENI in the germline V gene. The CDR3 coding sequence is TGTGCCAGCTCACTCCTACTGACGGGAGGAGATGAAAAACTGTTTTTT. This gives the protein CASSLLLTGGDEKLFF.

The chain recombines TRBV7-3 with TRBJ2-1; 12 nucleotides align to TRBD2. J gave up 9 bases and V 1 base, and 7 bases lay outside the gene matches. The germline CDR1 and CDR2 sequences are SGHTA and FQGTGA. The CDR3 length is 16 residues. CDR3 residues: CASSLNLAGGLGEQFF. The CDR3 coding sequence is TGTGCCAGCAGCTTAAATCTAGCGGGGGGGCTGGGTGAGCAGTTCTTC.

The CDR3 DNA reads as TGTGCCAGCAGTATTCAGGGGGCCAGCTCCTACAATGAGCAGTTCTTC. It specifies CASSIQGASSYNEQFF. V is TRBV2 and J is TRBJ2-1; TRBD1 agrees at 8 bases. V was pared by 5 bases and J by 0 bases, with 6 bases of the junction left unmatched. This CDR3 is 16 amino acids long. CDR1 is SNHLY and CDR2 is FYNNEI in the germline V gene. The whole variable domain, remainder taken from reference TRBV2 and TRBJ2-1, is EPEVTQTPSHQVTQMGQEVILRCVPISNHLYFYWYRQILGQKVEFLVSFYNNEISEKSEIFDDQFSVERPDGSNFTLKIRSTKLEDSAMYFCASSIQGASSYNEQFFGPGTRLTVL.

V is TRBV2 and J is TRBJ1-2; D gene uncertain. Germline CDR1 and CDR2: SNHLY and FYNNEI. Trimming left V 2 bases short and J 4 bases short, with 11 bases between. This CDR3 contains 14 residues. CDR3: CASSERVSVYGYTF. In nucleotides, the CDR3 is TGTGCCAGCAGTGAACGGGTCAGTGTCTATGGCTACACCTTC.

The chain has TRBV6-4 and TRBJ2-3; D unresolved. The CDR3 runs to 15 residues. The V end was cut by 0 bases, the J end by 6 bases, with 13 bases between. Per germline, CDR1 MRHNA and CDR2 SNTAGT. The CDR3 nucleotides are TGTGCCAGCAGTGACTCGAGGTCCAAAAAGGATACGCAGTATTTT. It yields the protein CASSDSRSKKDTQYF.

The chain recombines TRBV9 with TRBJ2-7, with TRBD2 identical over 7 bases. CDR1 is SGDLS and CDR2 is YYNGEE in the germline V gene. This CDR3 has 15 residues. V dropped 0 bases and J dropped 6; count of bases not matched to a gene: 9. CDR3 sequence (DNA): TGTGCCAGCAGCGTAGACCCGGGGGGATTGGGCGAGCAGTACTTC. Amino acid sequence: CASSVDPGGLGEQYF.

The rearrangement joins TRBV5-1 to TRBJ2-3, with TRBD2 matching over 12 bases. Per germline, CDR1 SGHRS and CDR2 YFSETQ. This CDR3 spans 16 amino acids. Trimming at V came to 3 bases and at J to 6 bases, leaving 8 bases not matched to a gene. The CDR3 nucleotides are TGCGCCAGCAGCTCAGGACTAGCGGGGCCCGCGGATACGCAGTATTTT. Translation gives CASSSGLAGPADTQYF.

The chain has TRBV5-1 and TRBJ2-2, with TRBD2 identical over 7 bases. The V gene end was trimmed by 1 base and the J gene end by 3 bases; junction bases not matched to a gene: 9. Germline CDR1 reads SGHRS; CDR2 reads YFSETQ. The CDR3 is 17 amino acids. The CDR3 DNA sequence: TGCGCCAGCAGCTTGCAGATTCGGACTAGTGACACCGGGGAGCTGTTTTTT. It codes for CASSLQIRTSDTGELFF.

The chain recombines TRBV7-2 with TRBJ2-6, with D perhaps TRBD1 (6 bases). The CDR3 is 15 amino acids. Germline V gene sequence: CDR1 SGHTA, CDR2 FQGNSA. Trimming took off 5 bases at V and 0 bases at J, with 8 bases between the two ends. This chain's CDR3 is CASSIQGSGANVLTF. The DNA of the CDR3 is TGTGCCAGCAGCATACAGGGCTCTGGGGCCAACGTCCTGACTTTC.